These 8 T cell receptor beta chains came from one sample sequenced in a study of OX40 agonist ivuxolimab in advanced cancers. The data were produced by immunoSEQ multiplex PCR, yet TCRdb's version contains in-frame clones alone and is incomplete. The sample lists tens of thousands of clones, 90% to 95% seen once, with 2% to 3% in the top ten. The specimen was CD4+ or CD8+ T cells sorted from blood, collected in a trial of the OX40 agonist ivuxolimab. The receptors were sampled from an adult with an advanced solid tumor such as melanoma, head and neck, liver or kidney cancer.

This clone has a handful of counts. The V call is TRBV19, the J call TRBJ1-5; no firm D call. Germline assignment: CDR1 LNHDA and CDR2 SQIVND (reference sequence). The V end lost 5 bases, the J end lost 4 bases, and 12 bases lay between the germline ends. This CDR3 is built from 14 residues. The CDR3 region has the DNA TGTGCCAGTAGTCTTGACACACCAAATCAGCCCCAGCATTTT. Its protein is CASSLDTPNQPQHF.

The rearrangement links TRBV7-2 to TRBJ2-3, with D possibly being TRBD1 or TRBD2 (5 bases each). The V end was cut by 4 bases, the J end by 12 bases, with 17 bases between. CDR1 is SGHTA, CDR2 FQGNSA, per germline. The CDR3 extends over 13 amino acids. The CDR3: CASSSGTALGQYF. The CDR3 nucleotides are TGTGCCAGCAGCTCAGGGACCGCTCTAGGTCAGTATTTT.

The rearrangement joins TRBV30 to TRBJ2-7; possibly TRBD2 for D (5 bases). V was clipped by 4 bases and J by 6 bases, with 16 bases between them. The CDR3 is made up of 13 amino acids. The germline gives CDR1 GTSNPN, CDR2 SVGIG (reference sequence). The CDR3 bases are TGTGCCTGGATATCTCTGGGGAGAGGCGAGCAGTACTTC. Its protein is CAWISLGRGEQYF.

The chain combines TRBV4-3 with TRBJ1-2; no firm D call. The germline V gene encodes CDR1 LGHNA and CDR2 YSLEER. Trimming took 0 bases from V and 0 from J, leaving 11 bases between them. This CDR3 has 16 amino acids. The CDR3: CASSQDTAETNYGYTF. CDR3 coding DNA: TGCGCCAGCAGCCAAGATACGGCAGAGACTAACTATGGCTACACCTTC.

The chain employs TRBV7-9 and TRBJ1-4, with 8 bases matching TRBD1. CDR3 size: 16 residues. V lost 1 base to trimming and J lost 5 bases; unmatched junction nucleotides: 6. Per germline, CDR1 SEHNR and CDR2 FQNEAQ (reference sequence). In nucleotides, the CDR3 is TGTGCCAGCAGCTTAGAAGGGGACAGGAAGAATGAAAAACTGTTTTTT. This gives the protein CASSLEGDRKNEKLFF.

A single count supports this clone. The V call is TRBV19, the J call TRBJ2-2, with D perhaps given as TRBD1 or TRBD2 (5 bases each). Per germline, CDR1 LNHDA and CDR2 SQIVND (reference sequence). This CDR3 spans 14 amino acids. V lost 3 bases and J lost 4, with 9 bases in between. The CDR3, as DNA: TGTGCCAGTAGTATCCTGGGGGTCACCGGGGAGCTGTTTTTT. Translation: CASSILGVTGELFF. Supplemented by reference TRBV19 and TRBJ2-2, the full variable domain reads DGGITQSPKYLFRKEGQNVTLSCEQNLNHDAMYWYRQDPGQGLRLIYYSQIVNDFQKGDIAEGYSVSREKKESFPLTVTSAQKNPTAFYLCASSILGVTGELFFGEGSRLTVL.

The chain joins TRBV5-1 to TRBJ1-5; D call uncertain. The CDR3 is 15 amino acids. Germline CDR1 is SGHRS and CDR2 is YFSETQ. V dropped 4 bases and J dropped 0 bases, with 11 bases sitting between them. For the CDR3, the DNA is TGCGCCAGCAGCCCGGGTCGGGGTAGCAATCAGCCCCAGCATTTT. Encoded protein: CASSPGRGSNQPQHF.

Written as DNA, the CDR3 is TGTGCCAGCAGTACGAGGGGCTCATATACGCAGTATTTT. Encoded protein: CASSTRGSYTQYF. The V call is TRBV28, the J call TRBJ2-3; tentatively, D is TRBD1 or TRBD2 (5 bases each). V shed 5 bases and J shed 7 bases, with 13 bases lying between them. Per the germline V gene, CDR1 is MDHEN and CDR2 is SYDVKM. This CDR3 has 13 amino acids.